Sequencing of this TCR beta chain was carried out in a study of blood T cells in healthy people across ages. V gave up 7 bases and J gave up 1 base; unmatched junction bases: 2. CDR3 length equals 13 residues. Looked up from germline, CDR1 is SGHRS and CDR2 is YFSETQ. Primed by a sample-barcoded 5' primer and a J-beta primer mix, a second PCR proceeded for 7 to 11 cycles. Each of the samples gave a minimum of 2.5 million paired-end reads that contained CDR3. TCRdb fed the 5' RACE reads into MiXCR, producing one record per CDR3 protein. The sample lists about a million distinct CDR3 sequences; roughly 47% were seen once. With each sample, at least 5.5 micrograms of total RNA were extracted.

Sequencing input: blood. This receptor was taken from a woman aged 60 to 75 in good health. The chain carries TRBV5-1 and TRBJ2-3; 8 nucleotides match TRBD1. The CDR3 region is CASETGGTDTQYF. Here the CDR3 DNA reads TGCGCCAGCGAGACAGGGGGCACAGATACGCAGTATTTT.